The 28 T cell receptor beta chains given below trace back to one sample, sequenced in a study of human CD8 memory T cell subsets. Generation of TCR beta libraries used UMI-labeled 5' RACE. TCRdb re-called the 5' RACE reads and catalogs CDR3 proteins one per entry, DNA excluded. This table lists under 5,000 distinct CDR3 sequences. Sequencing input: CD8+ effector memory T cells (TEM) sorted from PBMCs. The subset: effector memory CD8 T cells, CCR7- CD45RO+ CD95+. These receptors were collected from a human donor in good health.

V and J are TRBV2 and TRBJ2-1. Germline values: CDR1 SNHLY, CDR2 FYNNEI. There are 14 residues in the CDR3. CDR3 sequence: CASSDQDGYNEQFF.

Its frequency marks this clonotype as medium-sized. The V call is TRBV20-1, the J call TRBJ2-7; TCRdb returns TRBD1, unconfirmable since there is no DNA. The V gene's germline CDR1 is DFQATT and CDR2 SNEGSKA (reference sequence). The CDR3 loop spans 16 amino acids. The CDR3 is CSARDSGQGTLIEQYF.

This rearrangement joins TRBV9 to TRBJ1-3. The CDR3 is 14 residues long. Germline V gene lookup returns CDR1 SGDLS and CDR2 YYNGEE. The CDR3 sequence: CASSPGEGRNTIYF.

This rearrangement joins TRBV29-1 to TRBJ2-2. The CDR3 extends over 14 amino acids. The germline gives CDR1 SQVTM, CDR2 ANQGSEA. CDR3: CSVEDVGYTGELFF.

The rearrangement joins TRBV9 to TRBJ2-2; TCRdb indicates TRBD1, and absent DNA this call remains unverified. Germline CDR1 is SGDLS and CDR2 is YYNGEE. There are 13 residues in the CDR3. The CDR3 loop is CATDRDDTGELFF.

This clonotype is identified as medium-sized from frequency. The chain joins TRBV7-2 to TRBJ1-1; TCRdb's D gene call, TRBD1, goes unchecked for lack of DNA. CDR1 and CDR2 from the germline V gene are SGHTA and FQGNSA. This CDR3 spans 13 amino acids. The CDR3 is CASSLTGVGEAFF.

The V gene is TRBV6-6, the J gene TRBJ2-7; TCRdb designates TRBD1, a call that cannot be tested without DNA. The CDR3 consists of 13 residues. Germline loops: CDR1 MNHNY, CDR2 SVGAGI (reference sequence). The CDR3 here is CASSNRDDYEQYF.

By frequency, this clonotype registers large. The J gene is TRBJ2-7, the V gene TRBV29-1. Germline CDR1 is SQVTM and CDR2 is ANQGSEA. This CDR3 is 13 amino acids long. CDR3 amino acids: CSVVIGEPYEQYF.

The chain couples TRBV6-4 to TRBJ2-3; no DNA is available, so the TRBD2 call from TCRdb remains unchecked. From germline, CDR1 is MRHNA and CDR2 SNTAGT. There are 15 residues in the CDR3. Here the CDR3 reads CASSRSSGASDTQYF.

This CDR3 reads CASSQDRAGGGREQFF. The V call is TRBV4-3, the J call TRBJ2-1; TCRdb calls TRBD2, which cannot be checked without DNA. The germline V gene encodes CDR1 LGHNA and CDR2 YSLEER. This CDR3 spans 16 amino acids.

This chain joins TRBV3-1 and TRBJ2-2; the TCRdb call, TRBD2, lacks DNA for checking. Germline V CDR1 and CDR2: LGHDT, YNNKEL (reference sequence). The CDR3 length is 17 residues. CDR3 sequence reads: CASSQVIREVNTGELFF.

The CDR3 loop is CASSSPPLGQGAWDEKLFF. J is TRBJ1-4 and V is TRBV5-1; TCRdb calls TRBD1, which cannot be checked without DNA. The germline CDR1 and CDR2 sequences are SGHRS and YFSETQ. The CDR3 contains 19 residues.

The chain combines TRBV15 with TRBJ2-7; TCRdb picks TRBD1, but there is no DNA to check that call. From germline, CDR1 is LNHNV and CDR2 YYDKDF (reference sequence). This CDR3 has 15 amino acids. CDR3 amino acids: CATSRDRGGSYEQYF.

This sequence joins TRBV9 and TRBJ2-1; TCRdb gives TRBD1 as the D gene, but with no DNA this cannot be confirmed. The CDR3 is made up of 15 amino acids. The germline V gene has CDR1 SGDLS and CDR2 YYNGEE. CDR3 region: CASSFASSGIGEQFF.

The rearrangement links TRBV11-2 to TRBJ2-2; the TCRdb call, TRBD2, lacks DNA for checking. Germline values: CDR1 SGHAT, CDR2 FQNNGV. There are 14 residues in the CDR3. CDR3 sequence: CASSFTGGFGELFF.

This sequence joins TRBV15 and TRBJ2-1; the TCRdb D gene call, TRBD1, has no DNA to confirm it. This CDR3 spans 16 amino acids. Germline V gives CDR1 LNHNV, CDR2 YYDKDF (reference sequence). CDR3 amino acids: CATSSLTGTGGNEQFF.

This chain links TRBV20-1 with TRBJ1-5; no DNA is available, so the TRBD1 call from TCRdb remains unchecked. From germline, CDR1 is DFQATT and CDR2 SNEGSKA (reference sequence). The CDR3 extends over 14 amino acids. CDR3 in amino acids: CSATFGDSYQPQHF.

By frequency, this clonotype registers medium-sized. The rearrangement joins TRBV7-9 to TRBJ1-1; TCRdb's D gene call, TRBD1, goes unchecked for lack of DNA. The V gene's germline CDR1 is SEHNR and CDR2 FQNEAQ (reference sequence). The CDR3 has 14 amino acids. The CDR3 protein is CASSLAGTGTEAFF. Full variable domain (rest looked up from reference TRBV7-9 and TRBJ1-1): DTGVSQNPRHKITKRGQNVTFRCDPISEHNRLYWYRQTLGQGPEFLTYFQNEAQLEKSRLLSDRFSAERPKGSFSTLEIQRTEQGDSAMYLCASSLAGTGTEAFFGQGTRLTVV.

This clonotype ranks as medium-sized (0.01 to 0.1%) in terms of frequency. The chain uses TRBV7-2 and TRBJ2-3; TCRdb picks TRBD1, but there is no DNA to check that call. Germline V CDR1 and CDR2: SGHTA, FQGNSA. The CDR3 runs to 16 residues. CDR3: CASSATGALRTDTQYF.

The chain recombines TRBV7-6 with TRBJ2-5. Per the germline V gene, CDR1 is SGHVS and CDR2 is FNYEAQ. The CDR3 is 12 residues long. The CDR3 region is CASSLLEETQYF. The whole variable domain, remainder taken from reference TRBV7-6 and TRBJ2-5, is GAGVSQSPRYKVTKRGQDVALRCDPISGHVSLYWYRQALGQGPEFLTYFNYEAQQDKSGLPNDRFSAERPEGSISTLTIQRTEQRDSAMYRCASSLLEETQYFGPGTRLLVL.

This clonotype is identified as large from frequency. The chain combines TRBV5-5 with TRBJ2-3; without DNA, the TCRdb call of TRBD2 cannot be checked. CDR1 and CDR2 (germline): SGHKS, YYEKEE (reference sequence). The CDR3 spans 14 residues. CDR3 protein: CASSFEGIGDTQYF.

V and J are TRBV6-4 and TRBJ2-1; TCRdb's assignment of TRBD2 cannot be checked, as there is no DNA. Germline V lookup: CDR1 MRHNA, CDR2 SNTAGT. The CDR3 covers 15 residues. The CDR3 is CASSEGLAGNNEQFF.

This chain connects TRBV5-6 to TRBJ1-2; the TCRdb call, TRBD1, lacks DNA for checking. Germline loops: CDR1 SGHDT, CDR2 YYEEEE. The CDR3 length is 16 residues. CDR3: CASSPPRTGMDYGYTF.

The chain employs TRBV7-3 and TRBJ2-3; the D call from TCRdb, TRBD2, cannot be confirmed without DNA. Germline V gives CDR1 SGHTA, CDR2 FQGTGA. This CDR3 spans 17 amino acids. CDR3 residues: CASSLTATSPPTDTQYF.

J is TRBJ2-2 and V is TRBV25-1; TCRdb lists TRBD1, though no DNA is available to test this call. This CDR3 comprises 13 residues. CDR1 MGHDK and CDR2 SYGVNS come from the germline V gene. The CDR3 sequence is CASSDRDTGELFF. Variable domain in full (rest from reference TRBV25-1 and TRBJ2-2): EADIYQTPRYLVIGTGKKITLECSQTMGHDKMYWYQQDPGMELHLIHYSYGVNSTEKGDLSSESTVSRIRTEHFPLTLESARPSHTSQYLCASSDRDTGELFFGEGSRLTVL.

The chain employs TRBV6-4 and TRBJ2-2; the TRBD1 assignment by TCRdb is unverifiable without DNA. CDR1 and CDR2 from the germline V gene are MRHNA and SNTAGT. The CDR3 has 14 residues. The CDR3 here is CASSDATGHGELFF.

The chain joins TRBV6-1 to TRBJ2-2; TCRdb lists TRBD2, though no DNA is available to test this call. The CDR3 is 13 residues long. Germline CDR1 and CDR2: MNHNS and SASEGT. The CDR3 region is CASRTSDAGELFF.

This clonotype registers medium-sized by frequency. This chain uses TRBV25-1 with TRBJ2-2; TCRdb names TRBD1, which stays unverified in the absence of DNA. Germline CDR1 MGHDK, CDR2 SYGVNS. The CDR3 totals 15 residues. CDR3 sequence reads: CASSDKGRDTGELFF.